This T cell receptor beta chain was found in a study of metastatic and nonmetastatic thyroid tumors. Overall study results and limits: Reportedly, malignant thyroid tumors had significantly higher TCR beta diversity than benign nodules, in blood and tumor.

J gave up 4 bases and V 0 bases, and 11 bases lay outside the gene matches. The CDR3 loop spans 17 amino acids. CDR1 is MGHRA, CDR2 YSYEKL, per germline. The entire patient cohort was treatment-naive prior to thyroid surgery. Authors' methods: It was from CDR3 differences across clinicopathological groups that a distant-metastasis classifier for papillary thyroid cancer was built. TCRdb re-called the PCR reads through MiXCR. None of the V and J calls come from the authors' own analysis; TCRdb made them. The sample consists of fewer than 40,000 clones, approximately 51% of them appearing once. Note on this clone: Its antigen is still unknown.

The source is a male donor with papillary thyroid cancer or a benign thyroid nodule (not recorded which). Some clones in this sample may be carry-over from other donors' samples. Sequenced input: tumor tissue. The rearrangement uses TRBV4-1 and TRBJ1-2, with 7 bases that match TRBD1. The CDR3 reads CASSQDLRQGRGYGYTF. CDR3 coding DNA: TGCGCCAGCAGCCAAGATCTGAGACAGGGAAGAGGCTATGGCTACACCTTC.